This T cell receptor (beta chain) was sequenced during a study of T cells in Graves' hyperthyroidism and ophthalmopathy. Notes on the study in general: Most clonotypes expanded in thyroid above 0.001 were likewise present in blood.

The J segment lost 5 bases and the V segment lost 1 base, leaving 9 bases of the junction unmatched. Germline V lookup: CDR1 SGHAT, CDR2 FQNNGV. This CDR3 region has 17 residues. This clonotype has a count of ten or more. Its specificity is unknown. Amplified TCR beta CDR3 regions came from RNA transcripts. Initially, a first-round RT-PCR of the TCR CDR3 employed the HTBI primer set. TCRdb called the multiplex PCR reads again in MiXCR, with one record for every CDR3 protein. The sample carries over 450,000 distinct CDR3 sequences, roughly 17% recorded once. The sample was blood. The chain carries TRBV11-2 and TRBJ2-3; 10 nucleotides agree with TRBD2. The clonotype originates from a woman under 30 with Graves' ophthalmopathy. CDR3 sequence: CASSLGVLAGVIDTQYF. In DNA form, the CDR3 reads TGTGCCAGCAGCTTAGGGGTGCTAGCGGGAGTTATAGATACGCAGTATTTT.